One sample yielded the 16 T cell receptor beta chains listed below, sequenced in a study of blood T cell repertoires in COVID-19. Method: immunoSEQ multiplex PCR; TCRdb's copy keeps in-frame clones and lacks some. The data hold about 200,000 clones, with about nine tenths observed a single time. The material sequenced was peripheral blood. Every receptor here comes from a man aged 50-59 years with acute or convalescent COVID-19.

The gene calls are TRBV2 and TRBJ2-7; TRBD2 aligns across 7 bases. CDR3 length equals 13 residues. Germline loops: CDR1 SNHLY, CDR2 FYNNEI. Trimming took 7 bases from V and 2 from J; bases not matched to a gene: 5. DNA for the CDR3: TGTGCCAGCAAAACTAGCGAAACCTACGAGCAGTACTTC. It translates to CASKTSETYEQYF.

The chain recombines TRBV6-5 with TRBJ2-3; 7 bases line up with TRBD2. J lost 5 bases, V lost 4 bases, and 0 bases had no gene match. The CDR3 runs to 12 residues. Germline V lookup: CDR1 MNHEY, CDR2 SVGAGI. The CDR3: CASSSSGDTQYF. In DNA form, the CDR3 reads TGTGCCAGCAGTTCTAGCGGAGATACGCAGTATTTT.

CDR3 in DNA: TGTGCCAGCAGCTTGGACTCCAATGAGCAGTTCTTC. The encoded protein is CASSLDSNEQFF. This chain joins TRBV7-2 and TRBJ2-1, with D possibly matching TRBD2 (5 bases). Trimming removed 3 bases at V and 6 bases at J, with 6 bases between. Germline-derived CDR1 and CDR2 are SGHTA and FQGNSA. The CDR3 sequence is 12 residues long.

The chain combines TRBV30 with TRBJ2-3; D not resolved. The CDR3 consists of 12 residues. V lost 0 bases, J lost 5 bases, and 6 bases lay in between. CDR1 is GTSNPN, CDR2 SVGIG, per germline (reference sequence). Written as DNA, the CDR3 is TGTGCCTGGAGTGTCTTGTTAGATACGCAGTATTTT. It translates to CAWSVLLDTQYF.

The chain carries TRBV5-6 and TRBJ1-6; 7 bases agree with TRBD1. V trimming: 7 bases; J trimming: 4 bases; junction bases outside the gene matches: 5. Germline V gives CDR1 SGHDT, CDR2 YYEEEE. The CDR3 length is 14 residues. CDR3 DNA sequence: TGTGCCAGCGGCCCGGGACAGTATAATTCACCCCTCCACTTT. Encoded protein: CASGPGQYNSPLHF.

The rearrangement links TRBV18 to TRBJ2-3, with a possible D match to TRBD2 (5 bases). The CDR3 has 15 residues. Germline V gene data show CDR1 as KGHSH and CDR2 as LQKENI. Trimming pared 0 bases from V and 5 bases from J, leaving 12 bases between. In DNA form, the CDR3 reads TGTGCCAGCTCACCACCGAGGGCTAGAGGAGATACGCAGTATTTT. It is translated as CASSPPRARGDTQYF.

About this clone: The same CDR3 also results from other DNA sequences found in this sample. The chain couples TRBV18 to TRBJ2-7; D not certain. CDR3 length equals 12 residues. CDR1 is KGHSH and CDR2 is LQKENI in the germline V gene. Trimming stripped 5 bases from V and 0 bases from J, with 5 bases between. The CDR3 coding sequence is TGTGCCAGCTCATCGAGCTCCTACGAGCAGTACTTC. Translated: CASSSSSYEQYF.

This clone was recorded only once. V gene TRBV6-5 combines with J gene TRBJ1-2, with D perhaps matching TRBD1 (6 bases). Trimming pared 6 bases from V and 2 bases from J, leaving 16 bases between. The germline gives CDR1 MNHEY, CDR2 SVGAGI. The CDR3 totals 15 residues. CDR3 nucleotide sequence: TGTGCCAGCAGCTATTCCCTGCAGGGGAACTATGGCTACACCTTC. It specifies CASSYSLQGNYGYTF.

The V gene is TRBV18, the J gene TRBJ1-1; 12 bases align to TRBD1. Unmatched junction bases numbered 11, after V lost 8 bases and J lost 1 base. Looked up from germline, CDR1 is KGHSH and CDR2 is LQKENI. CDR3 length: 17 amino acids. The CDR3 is CASKPLGQGAENTEAFF. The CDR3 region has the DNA TGTGCCAGCAAACCGCTGGGACAGGGGGCCGAGAACACTGAAGCTTTCTTT.

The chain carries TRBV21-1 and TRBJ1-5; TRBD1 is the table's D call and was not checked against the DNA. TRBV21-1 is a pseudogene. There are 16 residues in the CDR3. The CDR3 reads CASSNGQTDSNQPQHF. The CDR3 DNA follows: TGTGCCAGCAGTAACGGACAGACAGATAGCAATCAGCCCCAGCATTTT.

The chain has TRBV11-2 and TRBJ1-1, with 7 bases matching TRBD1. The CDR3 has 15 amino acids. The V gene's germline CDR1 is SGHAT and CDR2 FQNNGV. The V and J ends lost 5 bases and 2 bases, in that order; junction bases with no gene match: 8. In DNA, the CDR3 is TGTGCCAGCAGCCACCCGGGGACAGCAAACACTGAAGCTTTCTTT. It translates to CASSHPGTANTEAFF.

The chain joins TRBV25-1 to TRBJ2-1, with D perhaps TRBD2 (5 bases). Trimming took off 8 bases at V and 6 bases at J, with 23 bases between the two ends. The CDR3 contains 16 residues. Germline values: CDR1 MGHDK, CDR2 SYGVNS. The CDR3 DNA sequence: TGTGCCAGCCTAGGAGAGCGGAGGTATTTGGGCAATGAGCAGTTCTTC. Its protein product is CASLGERRYLGNEQFF.

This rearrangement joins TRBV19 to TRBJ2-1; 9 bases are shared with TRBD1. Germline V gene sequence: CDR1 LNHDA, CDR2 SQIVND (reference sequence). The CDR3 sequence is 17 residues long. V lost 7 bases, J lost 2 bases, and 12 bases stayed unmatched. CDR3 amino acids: CASTETGGVRTYNEQFF. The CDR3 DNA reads TGTGCCAGTACCGAGACAGGGGGGGTTCGTACCTACAATGAGCAGTTCTTC.

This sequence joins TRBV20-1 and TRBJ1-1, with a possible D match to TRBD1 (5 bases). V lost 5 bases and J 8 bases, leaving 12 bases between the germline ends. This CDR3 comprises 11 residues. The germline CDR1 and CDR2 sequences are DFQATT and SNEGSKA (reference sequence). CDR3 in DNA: TGCAGTGCTCCGGACAAGAACGAAGCTTTCTTT. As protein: CSAPDKNEAFF.

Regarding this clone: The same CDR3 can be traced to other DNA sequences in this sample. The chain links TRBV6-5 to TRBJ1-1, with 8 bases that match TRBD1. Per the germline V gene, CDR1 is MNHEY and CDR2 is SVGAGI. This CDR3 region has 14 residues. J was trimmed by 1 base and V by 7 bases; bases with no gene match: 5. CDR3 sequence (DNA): TGTGCCAGCACTTTGGACAGGGCGAACACTGAAGCTTTCTTT. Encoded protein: CASTLDRANTEAFF.

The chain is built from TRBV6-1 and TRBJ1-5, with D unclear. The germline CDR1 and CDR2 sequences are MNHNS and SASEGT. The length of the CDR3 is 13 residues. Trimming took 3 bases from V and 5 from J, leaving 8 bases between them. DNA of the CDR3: TGTGCCAGCAGTGACCTAACCTATCAGCCCCAGCATTTT. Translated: CASSDLTYQPQHF.